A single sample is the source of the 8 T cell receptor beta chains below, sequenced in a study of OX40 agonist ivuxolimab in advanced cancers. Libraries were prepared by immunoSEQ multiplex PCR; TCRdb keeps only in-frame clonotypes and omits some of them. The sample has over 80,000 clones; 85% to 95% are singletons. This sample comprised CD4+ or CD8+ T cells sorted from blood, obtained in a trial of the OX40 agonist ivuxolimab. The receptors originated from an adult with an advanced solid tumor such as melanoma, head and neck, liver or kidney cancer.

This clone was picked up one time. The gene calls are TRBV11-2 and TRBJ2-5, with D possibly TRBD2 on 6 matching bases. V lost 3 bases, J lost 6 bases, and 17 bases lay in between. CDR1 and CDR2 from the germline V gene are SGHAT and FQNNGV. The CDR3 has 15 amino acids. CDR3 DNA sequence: TGTGCCAGCAGCTTTAACTGGAGGGGTGGGCAGACCCAGTACTTC. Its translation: CASSFNWRGGQTQYF.

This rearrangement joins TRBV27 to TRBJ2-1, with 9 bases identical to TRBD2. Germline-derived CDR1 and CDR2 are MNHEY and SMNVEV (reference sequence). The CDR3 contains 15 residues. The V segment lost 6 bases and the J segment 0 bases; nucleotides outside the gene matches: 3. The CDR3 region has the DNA TGTGCCAGCAGCTTACTAGCGGGCTCCTACAATGAGCAGTTCTTC. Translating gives CASSLLAGSYNEQFF.

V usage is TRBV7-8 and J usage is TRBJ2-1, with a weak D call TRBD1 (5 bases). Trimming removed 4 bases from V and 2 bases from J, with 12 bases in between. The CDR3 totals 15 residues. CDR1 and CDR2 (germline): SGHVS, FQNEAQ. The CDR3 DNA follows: TGTGCCAGCAGCTCCTACAGGTTCCCCTACAATGAGCAGTTCTTC. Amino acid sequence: CASSSYRFPYNEQFF. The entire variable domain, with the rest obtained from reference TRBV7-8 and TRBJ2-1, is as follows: GAGVSQSPRYKVAKRGQDVALRCDPISGHVSLFWYQQALGQGPEFLTYFQNEAQLDKSGLPSDRFFAERPEGSVSTLKIQRTQQEDSAVYLCASSSYRFPYNEQFFGPGTRLTVL.

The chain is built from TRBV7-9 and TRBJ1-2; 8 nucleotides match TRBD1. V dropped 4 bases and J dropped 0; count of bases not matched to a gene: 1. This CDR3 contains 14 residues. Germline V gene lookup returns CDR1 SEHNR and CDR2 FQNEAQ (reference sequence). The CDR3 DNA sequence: TGTGCCAGCAGCTCACAGGGGGCTAACTATGGCTACACCTTC. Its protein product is CASSSQGANYGYTF.

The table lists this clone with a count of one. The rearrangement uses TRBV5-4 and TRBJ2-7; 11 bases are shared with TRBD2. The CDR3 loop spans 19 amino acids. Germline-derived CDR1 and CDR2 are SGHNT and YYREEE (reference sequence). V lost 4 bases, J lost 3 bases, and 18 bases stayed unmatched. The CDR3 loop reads CASSLSGTSGINGVYEQYF. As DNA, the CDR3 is TGTGCCAGCAGCCTATCCGGGACTAGCGGTATAAACGGGGTCTACGAGCAGTACTTC.

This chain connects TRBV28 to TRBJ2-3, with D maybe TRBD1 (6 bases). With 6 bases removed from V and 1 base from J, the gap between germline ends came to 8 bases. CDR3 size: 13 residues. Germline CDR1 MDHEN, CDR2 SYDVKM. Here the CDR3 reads CASRSGGTDTQYF. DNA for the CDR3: TGTGCCAGCAGATCAGGGGGCACAGATACGCAGTATTTT. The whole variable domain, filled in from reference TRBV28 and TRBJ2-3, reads DVKVTQSSRYLVKRTGEKVFLECVQDMDHENMFWYRQDPGLGLRLIYFSYDVKMKEKGDIPEGYSVSREKKERFSLILESASTNQTSMYLCASRSGGTDTQYFGPGTRLTVL.

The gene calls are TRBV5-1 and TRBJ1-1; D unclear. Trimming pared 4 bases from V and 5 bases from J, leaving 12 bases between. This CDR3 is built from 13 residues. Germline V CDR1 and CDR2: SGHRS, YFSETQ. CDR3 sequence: CASSVSAVTEAFF. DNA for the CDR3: TGCGCCAGCAGCGTCAGCGCGGTGACTGAAGCTTTCTTT.

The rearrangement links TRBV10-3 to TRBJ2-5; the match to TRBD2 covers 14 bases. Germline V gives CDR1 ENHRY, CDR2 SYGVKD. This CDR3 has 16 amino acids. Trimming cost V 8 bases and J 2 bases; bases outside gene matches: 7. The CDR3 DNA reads TGTGCCATCGGGACTAGCGGGAGCGGGGGACAAGAGACCCAGTACTTC. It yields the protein CAIGTSGSGGQETQYF.